The rows below give T cell receptor beta chains drawn from one sample of a study of blood T cell repertoires in COVID-19. The table came from immunoSEQ multiplex PCR; TCRdb's copy has only in-frame clones and leaves some out. The sample holds fewer than 65,000 clones, around 90% seen once. The sequenced material came from peripheral blood. These receptors were taken from a woman aged 55-70 years with active or convalescent COVID-19. Both conserved end residues are part of each CDR3. Each record gives: CDR3 protein, CDR3 DNA, J gene, clone size, V gene, D gene. A D gene is named only where the DNA matches it firmly. Rows may omit the clone size; those that give it use once, few, many or a size class.

CDR3: CASSSRLAGGGNEQFF
DNA: TGTGCCAGCAGCTCCCGACTAGCGGGAGGGGGAAATGAGCAGTTCTTC
J: TRBJ2-1
size: -
V: TRBV11-3
D: TRBD2

CDR3: CASSSGLSTDTQYF
DNA: TGCGCCAGCAGCTCTGGACTTAGCACAGATACGCAGTATTTT
J: TRBJ2-3
size: -
V: TRBV5-1
D: -

CDR3: CASSLALNQPQHF
DNA: TGTGCCAGCAGTTTAGCGCTAAATCAGCCCCAGCATTTT
J: TRBJ1-5
size: -
V: TRBV12-3/TRBV12-4
D: -

CDR3: CASSRQANSNQPQHF
DNA: TGTGCCAGCAGTAGACAGGCGAATAGCAATCAGCCCCAGCATTTT
J: TRBJ1-5
size: -
V: TRBV6-5
D: -

CDR3: CSFGSSGYYNEQFF
DNA: TGCAGTTTCGGTTCTAGCGGGTACTACAATGAGCAGTTCTTC
J: TRBJ2-1
size: -
V: TRBV29-1
D: TRBD2

CDR3: CASSLRRVDEQYF
DNA: TGTGCCAGCAGTTTGCGGCGGGTCGACGAGCAGTACTTC
J: TRBJ2-7
size: -
V: TRBV28
D: -

CDR3: CASSWTGTYNSPLHF
DNA: TGTGCCAGCAGTTGGACAGGAACCTATAATTCACCCCTCCACTTT
J: TRBJ1-6
size: -
V: TRBV27
D: TRBD1

CDR3: CASSEARAYEQYF
DNA: TGTGCCAGCAGTGAAGCGCGGGCCTACGAGCAGTACTTC
J: TRBJ2-7
size: -
V: TRBV6-1
D: -

CDR3: CASSQGAGAFF
DNA: TGCGCCAGCAGCCAGGGGGCCGGAGCTTTCTTT
J: TRBJ1-1
size: -
V: TRBV10-2
D: TRBD1

CDR3: CASSLGPESNQPQHF
DNA: TGCGCCAGCAGCTTGGGGCCGGAGTCAAATCAGCCCCAGCATTTT
J: TRBJ1-5
size: -
V: TRBV5-1
D: -

CDR3: CASSEDRVDQPQHF
DNA: TGTGCCAGCAGTGAAGACAGGGTTGATCAGCCCCAGCATTTT
J: TRBJ1-5
size: once
V: TRBV2
D: -

CDR3: CASKDRVHSPLHF
DNA: TGTGCCAGCAAAGACAGGGTGCATTCACCCCTCCACTTT
J: TRBJ1-6
size: -
V: TRBV6-5
D: TRBD1

CDR3: CASSSRGGAFF
DNA: TGTGCCAGCAGTTCACGAGGGGGAGCTTTCTTT
J: TRBJ1-1
size: -
V: TRBV12-3/TRBV12-4
D: -

CDR3: CASSYSGGREKLFF
DNA: TGTGCCAGCAGTTACTCGGGGGGGCGGGAAAAACTGTTTTTT
J: TRBJ1-4
size: -
V: TRBV6-5
D: -

CDR3: CASSPGGLYNEQFF
DNA: TGTGCCAGCAGTCCGGGGGGGCTCTACAATGAGCAGTTCTTC
J: TRBJ2-1
size: -
V: TRBV6-5
D: TRBD2

CDR3: CASSSPQVADTQYF
DNA: TGTGCCAGCAGCTCCCCCCAGGTAGCAGATACGCAGTATTTT
J: TRBJ2-3
size: -
V: TRBV7-9
D: -

CDR3: CASSRSLGQYYGYTF
DNA: TGTGCCAGCAGTCGGTCCTTAGGACAGTACTATGGCTACACCTTC
J: TRBJ1-2
size: few
V: TRBV6-5
D: -

CDR3: CASSPARWRVNSPLHF
DNA: TGTGCCAGCAGCCCGGCCAGGTGGAGGGTTAATTCACCCCTCCACTTT
J: TRBJ1-6
size: -
V: TRBV5-8
D: -

CDR3: CSASQFSGRVYEQYF
DNA: TGCAGTGCTAGTCAATTTAGCGGGAGGGTCTACGAGCAGTACTTC
J: TRBJ2-7
size: -
V: TRBV20-1
D: TRBD2

CDR3: CASGPDRGLGEQYF
DNA: TGTGCCAGCGGCCCGGACAGGGGGCTTGGCGAGCAGTACTTC
J: TRBJ2-7
size: -
V: TRBV2
D: TRBD1

CDR3: CASSASGGYEQYF
DNA: TGCGCCAGCAGTGCTTCCGGGGGCTACGAGCAGTACTTC
J: TRBJ2-7
size: once
V: TRBV10-2
D: -

CDR3: CASSRLAGGPAGELFF
DNA: TGTGCCAGCAGTCGACTAGCGGGAGGGCCCGCCGGGGAGCTGTTTTTT
J: TRBJ2-2
size: -
V: TRBV6-6
D: TRBD2

CDR3: CASSQLTALNTEAFF
DNA: TGCGCCAGCAGCCAACTAACAGCCTTGAACACTGAAGCTTTCTTT
J: TRBJ1-1
size: -
V: TRBV4-1
D: -

CDR3: CASLRVLGEKLFF
DNA: TGTGCCAGCTTGAGGGTATTGGGTGAAAAACTGTTTTTT
J: TRBJ1-4
size: -
V: TRBV2
D: -

CDR3: CAISERGGEQYF
DNA: TGTGCCATCAGTGAGAGGGGGGGTGAGCAGTACTTC
J: TRBJ2-7
size: once
V: TRBV10-3
D: -

CDR3: CASSQDRGTAPQHF
DNA: TGTGCCAGCAGCCAAGATCGAGGGACAGCGCCCCAGCATTTT
J: TRBJ1-5
size: -
V: TRBV3-1/TRBV3-2
D: TRBD1

CDR3: CASSEPPGTDYADTEAFF
DNA: TGTGCCAGCAGTGAACCACCCGGGACAGACTATGCCGACACTGAAGCTTTCTTT
J: TRBJ1-1
size: few
V: TRBV28
D: TRBD1

CDR3: CAWSGEAGARTDTQYF
DNA: TGTGCCTGGAGTGGAGAAGCGGGAGCCCGCACAGATACGCAGTATTTT
J: TRBJ2-3
size: once
V: TRBV30
D: TRBD2

CDR3: CASSLSGHLNTEAFF
DNA: TGTGCCAGCAGTTTATCGGGACATTTGAACACTGAAGCTTTCTTT
J: TRBJ1-1
size: -
V: TRBV27
D: -

CDR3: CASSLGAGKNQPQHF
DNA: TGTGCCAGCAGCTTGGGGGCAGGGAAGAATCAGCCCCAGCATTTT
J: TRBJ1-5
size: -
V: TRBV5-4
D: -

CDR3: CAIAPGERVAYEQYF
DNA: TGTGCCATCGCCCCTGGGGAGCGGGTAGCCTACGAGCAGTACTTC
J: TRBJ2-7
size: -
V: TRBV10-3
D: -

CDR3: CASSFAGGYHNEQFF
DNA: TGTGCCAGCAGCTTCGCGGGAGGATACCACAATGAGCAGTTCTTC
J: TRBJ2-1
size: -
V: TRBV7-2
D: TRBD2

CDR3: CASSQGLAGGQETQYF
DNA: TGCGCCAGCAGCCAAGGACTAGCGGGGGGACAAGAGACCCAGTACTTC
J: TRBJ2-5
size: -
V: TRBV5-1
D: TRBD2

CDR3: CSAPPAGLGEQFF
DNA: TGCAGCGCCCCTCCGGCAGGGCTGGGTGAGCAGTTCTTC
J: TRBJ2-1
size: -
V: TRBV29-1
D: -

CDR3: CASKWGLTGELFF
DNA: TGTGCCTCTAAGTGGGGCCTCACCGGGGAGCTGTTTTTT
J: TRBJ2-2
size: once
V: TRBV30
D: -

CDR3: CSVERQGTYEQYF
DNA: TGCAGCGTTGAAAGACAGGGCACCTACGAGCAGTACTTC
J: TRBJ2-7
size: -
V: TRBV29-1
D: TRBD1

CDR3: CASSIVRQGGYGYTF
DNA: TGTGCCAGTAGTATAGTTCGACAGGGCGGCTATGGCTACACCTTC
J: TRBJ1-2
size: -
V: TRBV19
D: TRBD1

CDR3: CASSQDGGTSGSTQYF
DNA: TGCGCCAGCAGCCAAGATGGGGGGACTAGCGGGAGTACGCAGTATTTT
J: TRBJ2-3
size: -
V: TRBV4-3
D: TRBD2

CDR3: CAWSVGQSYEQYF
DNA: TGTGCCTGGAGTGTGGGACAGTCCTACGAGCAGTACTTC
J: TRBJ2-7
size: -
V: TRBV30
D: TRBD1

CDR3: CASGGSYEQYF
DNA: TGTGCCAGTGGCGGGAGCTACGAGCAGTACTTC
J: TRBJ2-7
size: -
V: TRBV27
D: TRBD2

CDR3: CASSLVGTGVTPLHF
DNA: TGTGCCAGCAGCTTAGTTGGGACAGGGGTTACACCCCTCCACTTT
J: TRBJ1-6
size: -
V: TRBV7-9
D: TRBD1

CDR3: CARRQESSYEQYF
DNA: TGTGCCAGACGACAGGAAAGCTCCTACGAGCAGTACTTC
J: TRBJ2-7
size: -
V: TRBV2
D: -

CDR3: CASSDWWATGELFF
DNA: TGTGCCAGCAGTGATTGGTGGGCCACCGGGGAGCTGTTTTTT
J: TRBJ2-2
size: -
V: TRBV2
D: -

CDR3: CASSLASWETQYF
DNA: TGTGCCAGCAGCTTAGCTAGTTGGGAGACCCAGTACTTC
J: TRBJ2-5
size: -
V: TRBV7-2
D: -

CDR3: CSASGDSLQETQYF
DNA: TGCAGTGCTAGTGGGGACAGCCTACAAGAGACCCAGTACTTC
J: TRBJ2-5
size: -
V: TRBV20-1
D: TRBD1

CDR3: CASSLASGSEQFF
DNA: TGTGCCAGCAGCTTAGCTAGCGGGAGTGAGCAGTTCTTC
J: TRBJ2-1
size: -
V: TRBV7-6
D: TRBD2

CDR3: CASSPQGEQGKNSLHF
DNA: TGTGCCAGCTCACCACAGGGGGAACAGGGAAAGAACTCCCTCCACTTT
J: TRBJ1-6
size: -
V: TRBV18
D: -

CDR3: CASSPITYQPQHF
DNA: TGCGCCAGCAGTCCCATTACATATCAGCCCCAGCATTTT
J: TRBJ1-5
size: -
V: TRBV10-2
D: -

CDR3: CASSQGTGNYGYTF
DNA: TGTGCCAGCAGCCAAGGAACAGGAAACTATGGCTACACCTTC
J: TRBJ1-2
size: -
V: TRBV4-2
D: -

CDR3: CASSPGGTGDQPQHF
DNA: TGTGCCAGCAGCCCCGGGGGGACAGGGGATCAGCCCCAGCATTTT
J: TRBJ1-5
size: -
V: TRBV28
D: TRBD1

CDR3: CASSQDMEREYRLGTGELFF
DNA: TGTGCCAGCAGCCAAGATATGGAGCGGGAGTACAGGTTGGGAACCGGGGAGCTGTTTTTT
J: TRBJ2-2
size: -
V: TRBV3-1/TRBV3-2
D: TRBD2

CDR3: CATIGRGDEQFF
DNA: TGTGCCACCATCGGCAGGGGCGATGAGCAGTTCTTC
J: TRBJ2-1
size: once
V: TRBV15
D: -

CDR3: CASSQDRGGVSYEQYF
DNA: TGTGCCAGCAGCCAAGATAGGGGGGGCGTCTCCTACGAGCAGTACTTC
J: TRBJ2-7
size: -
V: TRBV4-2
D: -

CDR3: CASSPSRGDRGYIYEQYF
DNA: TGCGCCAGCAGCCCCTCAAGGGGGGACAGGGGTTATATCTACGAGCAGTACTTC
J: TRBJ2-7
size: -
V: TRBV4-3
D: TRBD1

CDR3: CASSSRAPYEQYF
DNA: TGTGCCAGCAGTTCCCGAGCGCCCTACGAGCAGTACTTC
J: TRBJ2-7
size: -
V: TRBV27
D: -

CDR3: CAISVSTDTQYF
DNA: TGTGCCATCAGTGTAAGCACAGATACGCAGTATTTT
J: TRBJ2-3
size: -
V: TRBV10-3
D: -

CDR3: CASRATGAGNTIYF
DNA: TGTGCCAGCAGGGCAACAGGGGCGGGAAACACCATATATTTT
J: TRBJ1-3
size: -
V: TRBV6-5
D: TRBD1

CDR3: CKSKSGTEAFF
DNA: TGCAAATCAAAGTCCGGGACAGAAGCTTTCTTT
J: TRBJ1-1
size: -
V: TRBV20-1
D: -

CDR3: CASSSSGGAHEQYF
DNA: TGTGCCAGCAGTTCCTCAGGGGGCGCCCACGAGCAGTACTTC
J: TRBJ2-7
size: -
V: TRBV6-2/TRBV6-3
D: TRBD1